Sequencing of this T cell receptor beta chain was carried out in a study of Ad26.COV2.S vaccination and SARS-CoV-2 variants. Treatment meaning: roughly 19 received Ad26.COV2.S at low or high dose, single or two shots; about 5 received placebo; per-sample allocation not given. Sampling occurred on day 63 after the first vaccine or placebo injection. TCRdb's table, derived via immunoSEQ multiplex PCR, lists solely in-frame clones and lacks some. The sample contains 400,000 or so clones, about 85% of which appear only once. Germline trimming cut 5 bases from V and 2 bases from J; bases unmatched to any gene: 15. The CDR3 totals 18 residues. Germline V gene data show CDR1 as SEHNR and CDR2 as FQNEAQ (reference sequence).

The sequenced sample was peripheral blood, obtained in a trial of Ad26.COV2.S vaccine versus placebo. The receptor's source is a person aged 18 to 65 who received the Ad26.COV2.S COVID-19 vaccine or a placebo. This chain links TRBV7-9 with TRBJ1-2; 9 positions agree with TRBD1. The CDR3 nucleotides are TGTGCCAGCAGCCGGACATTTGGGACAGGGTTGACGAACTATGGCTACACCTTC. This codes for CASSRTFGTGLTNYGYTF.